This T cell receptor beta chain was sequenced for a study of blood T cells in healthy people across ages (dated by TCRdb to 2015 to 2017). Looking at the study overall: In model experiments, template switching captured roughly one uniquely barcoded TCR beta cDNA molecule for every two T cells. Using deep sequencing normalized with unique cDNA molecular identifiers, the study measured how TCR beta repertoire diversity changes with age. The donors were divided into four age groups: young (average about 16 years), middle-aged (about 39), aged (approximately 62) and long-lived (about 90). Donors of different ages were randomly distributed across sequencing lanes to avoid experimental bias. Two additional independent replicas of 1 million unique cDNA reads from the same blood draw were analyzed for two donors (one aged 18 to 30 and one aged 80 or older).

The protocol used for the library was 5' RACE. Sequencing was performed on an Illumina HiSeq 2500. A second PCR of roughly 7 to 12 cycles was performed with a sample-barcoded 5' primer and a J-beta primer mix. Each TCR beta cDNA molecule received a unique molecular identifier from a template-switch 5' adaptor carrying 12 random nucleotides. At least 2.5 million CDR3-containing paired-end reads were obtained from each sample. First-strand cDNA was synthesized from all RNA with the Mint cDNA synthesis kit, primed by a TRBC-specific oligonucleotide. After uracil-DNA glycosylase treatment, a first 18-cycle PCR used universal primers M1SS and BC2_uni_R on all cDNA. The paper's processing steps were these. For normalization, 1 million high-quality reads, each with a distinct molecular identifier, were randomly selected from each sample. Instead of being binned into consensus sequences, reads with shared molecular identifiers were discarded. CDR3 identification, clonotype clustering and error correction used MiTCR with a Q25 quality threshold and the strictest error-elimination algorithm. A nonparametric unseen species model using Euler transformation provided a lower-bound estimate of total TCR beta diversity. TCRdb took the public reads, trimmed them with fastp at Q25, ran MiXCR for clone calling and kept in-frame beta chains. Under each unique CDR3 protein, matching rows form one entry showing the most common genes and DNA. TCRdb, not the original authors, processed these V and J calls. The sample table contains fewer than 2,000,000 distinct CDR3 sequences; only one count was recorded for roughly 30% of them. About 10% of the sample is taken by the ten largest.

The germline V gene (reference sequence) provides CDR1 DFQATT and CDR2 SNEGSKA. V lost 8 bases and J lost 2 bases, and the count of bases not matched to a germline gene is 7. Its CDR3 holds 15 amino acids, cysteine through phenylalanine. Only CDR3 DNA remains: 45 bases, in frame from the first base. The donors were roughly 39 Caucasian individuals from Russia, aged 6 to 90 years, who were systemically healthy. Roughly 10 milliliters of peripheral blood were collected from each donor into EDTA-treated Vacutainer tubes. Ficoll-Paque density-gradient centrifugation was used to isolate PBMCs, with at least 6 million obtained per sample. Trizol reagent was used to extract total RNA from the PBMCs, yielding at least 5.5 micrograms per sample. For every donor, an aliquot of PBMCs went through flow cytometry to measure the percentages of naive CD45RAhigh/CD27high T cells. Concerning this clonotype itself: This clone's antigen is unknown. Base qualities are missing; no much larger clone stands one base away.

The paper's findings and limits, for the study overall: Estimates of total diversity based on one million sequenced T cells were considered lower bounds and underestimates. Bulk unsorted PBMC profiling prevented conclusive comparison of naive and antigen-experienced compartments. As age increased, observed TCR beta diversity per million T cells dropped in a roughly linear way, and a significant reduction was already evident by age about 36. The percentage of naive T cells measured by flow cytometry correlated strongly with observed TCR beta diversity. Compared with the aged group, the long-lived group had more naive CD4+ T cells, fewer expanded clones and increased TCR diversity, suggesting age selection. Because donor CMV infection status was unknown, age-related changes in expanded clonotypes were potentially confounded.

This sequence uses TRBV20-1 and TRBJ2-3; 13 junctional bases match TRBD2. This TCR was recovered from a young woman in good health. Sequencing was done on a sample of blood. The CDR3 is CSTTTSGGDTDTQYF. The nucleotide sequence is TGCAGTACCACCACTAGCGGGGGGGACACAGATACGCAGTATTTT.